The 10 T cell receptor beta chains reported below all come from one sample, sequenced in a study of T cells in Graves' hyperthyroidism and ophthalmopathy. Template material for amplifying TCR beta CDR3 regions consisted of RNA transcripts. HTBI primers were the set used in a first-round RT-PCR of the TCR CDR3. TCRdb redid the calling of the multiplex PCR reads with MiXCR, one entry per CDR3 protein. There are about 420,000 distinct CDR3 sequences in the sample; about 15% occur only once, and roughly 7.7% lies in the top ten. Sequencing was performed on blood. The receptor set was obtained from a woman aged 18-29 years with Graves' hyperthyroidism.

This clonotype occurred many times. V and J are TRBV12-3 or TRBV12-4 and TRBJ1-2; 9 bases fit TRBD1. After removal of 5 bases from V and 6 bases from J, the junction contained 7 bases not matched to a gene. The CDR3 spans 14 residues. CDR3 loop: CASSLGQGGHGYTF. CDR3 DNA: TGTGCCAGCAGTCTGGGACAGGGCGGTCATGGCTACACCTTC.

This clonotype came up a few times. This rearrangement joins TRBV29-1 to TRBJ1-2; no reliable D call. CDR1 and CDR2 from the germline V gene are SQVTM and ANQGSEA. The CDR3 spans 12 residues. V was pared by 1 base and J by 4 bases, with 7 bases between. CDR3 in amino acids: CSVEGRSYGYTF. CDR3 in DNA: TGCAGCGTTGAAGGCAGAAGCTATGGCTACACCTTC.

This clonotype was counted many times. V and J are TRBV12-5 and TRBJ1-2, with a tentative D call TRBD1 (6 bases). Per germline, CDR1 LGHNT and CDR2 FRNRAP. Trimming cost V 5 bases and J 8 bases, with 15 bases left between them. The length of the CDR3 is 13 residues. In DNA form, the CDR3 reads TGTGCTAGTGGTATCGGGTGGGGGCAAGGCTACACCTTC. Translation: CASGIGWGQGYTF. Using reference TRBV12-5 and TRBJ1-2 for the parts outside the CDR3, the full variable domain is DARVTQTPRHKVTEMGQEVTMRCQPILGHNTVFWYRQTMMQGLELLAYFRNRAPLDDSGMPKDRFSAEMPDATLATLKIQPSEPRDSAVYFCASGIGWGQGYTFGSGTRLTVV.

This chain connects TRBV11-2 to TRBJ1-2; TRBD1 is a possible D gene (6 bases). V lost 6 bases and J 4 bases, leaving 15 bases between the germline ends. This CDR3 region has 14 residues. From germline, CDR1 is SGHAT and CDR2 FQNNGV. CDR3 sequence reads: CASRDSGTRYGYTF. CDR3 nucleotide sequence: TGTGCCAGCAGAGATTCCGGGACACGCTATGGCTACACCTTC. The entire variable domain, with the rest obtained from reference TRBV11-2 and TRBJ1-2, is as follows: EAGVAQSPRYKIIEKRQSVAFWCNPISGHATLYWYQQILGQGPKLLIQFQNNGVVDDSQLPKDRFSAERLKGVDSTLKIQPAKLEDSAVYLCASRDSGTRYGYTFGSGTRLTVV.

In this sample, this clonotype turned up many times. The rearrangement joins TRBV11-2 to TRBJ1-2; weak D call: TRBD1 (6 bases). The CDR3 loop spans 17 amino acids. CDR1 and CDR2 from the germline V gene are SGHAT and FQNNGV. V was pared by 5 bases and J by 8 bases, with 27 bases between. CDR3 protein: CASSNRQAPLYEEGYTF. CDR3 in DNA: TGTGCCAGCAGCAATCGACAGGCTCCCCTCTATGAGGAGGGCTACACCTTC.

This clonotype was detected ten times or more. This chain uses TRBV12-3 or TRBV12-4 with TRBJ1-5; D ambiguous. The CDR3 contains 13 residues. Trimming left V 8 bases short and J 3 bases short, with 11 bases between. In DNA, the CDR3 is TGTGCCAGCTGTCGGGAGCTCAATCAGCCCCAGCATTTT. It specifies CASCRELNQPQHF.

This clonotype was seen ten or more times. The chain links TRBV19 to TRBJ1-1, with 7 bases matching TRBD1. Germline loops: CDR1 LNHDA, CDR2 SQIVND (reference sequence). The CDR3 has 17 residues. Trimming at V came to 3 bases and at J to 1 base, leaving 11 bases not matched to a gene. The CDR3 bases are TGTGCCAGTAGTATTTTTACCCGACAGGGAAAGAACACTGAAGCTTTCTTT. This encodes CASSIFTRQGKNTEAFF.

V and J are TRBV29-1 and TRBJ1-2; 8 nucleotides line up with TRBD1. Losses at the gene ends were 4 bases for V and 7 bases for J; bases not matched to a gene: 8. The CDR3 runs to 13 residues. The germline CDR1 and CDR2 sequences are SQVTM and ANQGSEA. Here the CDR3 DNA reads TGCAGCGTTGGTCAGGGGGCGGACTGTGGCTACACCTTC. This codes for CSVGQGADCGYTF.

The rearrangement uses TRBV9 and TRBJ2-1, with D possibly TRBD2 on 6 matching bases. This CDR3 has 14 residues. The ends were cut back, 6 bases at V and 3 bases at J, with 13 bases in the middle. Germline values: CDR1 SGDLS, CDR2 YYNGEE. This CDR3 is CASTALSGYNEQFF. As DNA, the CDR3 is TGTGCCAGCACCGCGCTTAGCGGCTACAATGAGCAGTTCTTC.

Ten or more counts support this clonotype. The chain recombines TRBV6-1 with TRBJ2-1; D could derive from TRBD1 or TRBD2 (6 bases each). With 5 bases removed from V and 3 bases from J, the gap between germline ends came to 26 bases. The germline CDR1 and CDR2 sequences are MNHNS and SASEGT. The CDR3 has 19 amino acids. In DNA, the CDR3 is TGTGCCAGCAGTCCACGGGGGCAGGGGACCCACTCCTACTACAATGAGCAGTTCTTC. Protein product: CASSPRGQGTHSYYNEQFF.